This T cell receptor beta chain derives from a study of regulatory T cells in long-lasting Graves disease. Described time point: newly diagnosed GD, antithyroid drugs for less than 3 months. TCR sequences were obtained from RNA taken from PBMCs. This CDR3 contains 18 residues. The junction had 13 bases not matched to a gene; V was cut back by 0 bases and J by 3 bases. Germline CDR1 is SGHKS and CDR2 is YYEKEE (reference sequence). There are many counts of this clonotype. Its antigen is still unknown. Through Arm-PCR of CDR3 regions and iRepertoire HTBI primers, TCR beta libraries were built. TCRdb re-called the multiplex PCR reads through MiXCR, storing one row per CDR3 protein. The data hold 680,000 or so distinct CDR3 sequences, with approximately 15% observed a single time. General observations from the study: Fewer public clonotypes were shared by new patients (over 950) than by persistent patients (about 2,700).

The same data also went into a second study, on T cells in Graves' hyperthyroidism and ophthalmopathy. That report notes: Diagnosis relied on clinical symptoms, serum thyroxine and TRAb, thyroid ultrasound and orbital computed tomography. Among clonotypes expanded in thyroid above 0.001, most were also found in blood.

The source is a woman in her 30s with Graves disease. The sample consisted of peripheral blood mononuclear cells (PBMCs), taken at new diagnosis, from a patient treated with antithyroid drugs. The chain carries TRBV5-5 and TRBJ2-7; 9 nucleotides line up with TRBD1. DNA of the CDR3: TGTGCCAGCAGCTTGGGAATGGGCGCCGGGACAGGGTACTACGAGCAGTACTTC. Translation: CASSLGMGAGTGYYEQYF.